Presented here are 12 T cell receptor beta chains from one specimen sequenced in a study of Ad26.COV2.S vaccination and SARS-CoV-2 variants. Treatment denoted: about 20 received Ad26.COV2.S at low or high dose, single or two shots; 5 received placebo; per-sample allocation not given. The samples were gathered on day 63 after the first injection of vaccine or placebo. The assay was immunoSEQ multiplex PCR, and TCRdb's table has in-frame clones only and misses some. This sample has about 420,000 clones, with roughly 90% found just once. Here the sequenced sample was peripheral blood, taken in a trial of Ad26.COV2.S vaccine versus placebo. The origin of the receptors is a person between 18 and 60 years old who received the Ad26.COV2.S COVID-19 vaccine or a placebo.

The CDR3, as DNA: TGTGCCAGCAGCTCGGGGAGCGCGCCCCAGCATTTT. Its protein is CASSSGSAPQHF. The chain joins TRBV7-9 to TRBJ1-5; no clear D gene. The CDR3 is 12 residues long. Germline V gives CDR1 SEHNR, CDR2 FQNEAQ (reference sequence). V was pared by 4 bases and J by 9 bases, with 10 bases between.

The chain couples TRBV3-1 (or the pseudogene TRBV3-2) to TRBJ1-4; D is ambiguous. The V end was cut by 4 bases, the J end by 10 bases, with 16 bases between. Germline V gene lookup returns CDR1 LGHDT and CDR2 YNNKEL (reference sequence). The CDR3 totals 14 residues. CDR3 sequence (DNA): TGTGCCAGCAGCCCGACGGGGTCTCGTGGAAAACTGTTTTTT. Its translation is CASSPTGSRGKLFF.

The genes are TRBV29-1 and TRBJ2-7; TRBD2 is a possible D gene (6 bases). Germline V gene data show CDR1 as SQVTM and CDR2 as ANQGSEA. Between the trimmed V and J ends, which lost 4 bases and 4 bases, there was a span of 14 bases. The CDR3 has 13 residues. DNA of the CDR3: TGCAGCGTTGTGGCGCAGGAGGGGTACGAGCAGTACTTC. It yields the protein CSVVAQEGYEQYF.

V is TRBV9 and J is TRBJ2-7; 7 bases match TRBD1. Germline values: CDR1 SGDLS, CDR2 YYNGEE. The CDR3 has 14 amino acids. V dropped 4 bases and J dropped 0; count of bases not matched to a gene: 4. DNA of the CDR3: TGTGCCAGCAGCCCGACAGGGAACTCCTACGAGCAGTACTTC. It specifies CASSPTGNSYEQYF.

This clone was observed once. This chain links TRBV15 with TRBJ1-6; 9 nucleotides line up with TRBD1. The CDR3 sequence is 15 residues long. Germline V gene lookup returns CDR1 LNHNV and CDR2 YYDKDF (reference sequence). Trimming took 0 bases from V and 13 from J; bases not matched to a gene: 7. CDR3 protein: CATSRDPGQGSPLHF. The DNA for the CDR3 is TGTGCCACCAGCAGAGATCCGGGACAGGGCTCGCCCCTCCACTTT.

As regards this clone: Within the sample, other DNA sequences also encode this same CDR3. The chain's CDR3 is CASSLAGGDTQYF. The CDR3 DNA follows: TGTGCCAGCAGTTTAGCAGGGGGCGATACGCAGTATTTT. The rearrangement links TRBV27 to TRBJ2-3, with 8 positions matching TRBD1. The CDR3 is made up of 13 amino acids. The germline V gene encodes CDR1 MNHEY and CDR2 SMNVEV (reference sequence). After removal of 2 bases from V and 6 bases from J, the junction contained 1 base not matched to a gene.

DNA of the CDR3: TGTGCCAGCAGCTCCCTCCCGGGACAGGGATACGAGCAGTACTTC. Encoded protein: CASSSLPGQGYEQYF. The chain has TRBV11-2 and TRBJ2-7; the match to TRBD1 covers 9 bases. The length of the CDR3 is 15 residues. Looked up from germline, CDR1 is SGHAT and CDR2 is FQNNGV. V shed 4 bases, J shed 4 bases, and the junction held 8 bases outside the gene matches.

In nucleotides, the CDR3 is TGTGCCAGCAGTCCGCGACATACCACCTACGAGCAGTACTTC. Its translation: CASSPRHTTYEQYF. The gene calls are TRBV6-5 and TRBJ2-7; D gene unclear. Germline V gene data show CDR1 as MNHEY and CDR2 as SVGAGI. The CDR3 covers 14 residues. V lost 5 bases and J lost 2, with 13 bases in between.

The rearrangement uses TRBV12-3 or TRBV12-4 and TRBJ2-7; D is unresolved. The germline V and J ends were trimmed by 6 bases and 5 bases, with 11 bases remaining between them. This CDR3 contains 12 residues. The CDR3 coding sequence is TGTGCCAGCAGGTACACCGGTAACGAGCAGTACTTC. This encodes CASRYTGNEQYF.

V is TRBV30 and J is TRBJ2-5; TRBD1 matches 10 bases. Germline assignment: CDR1 GTSNPN and CDR2 SVGIG (reference sequence). The V gene end was trimmed by 4 bases and the J gene end by 5 bases; junction bases not matched to a gene: 10. The CDR3 is made up of 15 amino acids. CDR3 nucleotides: TGTGCCTGGAACCAAGACAGGGGGCGCGGGGAGACCCAGTACTTC. The encoded protein is CAWNQDRGRGETQYF.

The chain joins TRBV7-3 to TRBJ2-3, with 7 positions matching TRBD1. Trimming cost V 5 bases and J 3 bases; bases outside gene matches: 5. The germline CDR1 and CDR2 sequences are SGHTA and FQGTGA. The length of the CDR3 is 14 residues. The CDR3 sequence is CASSQNRGTDTQYF. CDR3 in DNA: TGTGCCAGCAGCCAAAACAGGGGAACAGATACGCAGTATTTT.

V is TRBV18 and J is TRBJ1-1; TRBD1 aligns across 7 bases. V gave up 3 bases and J gave up 5 bases; unmatched junction bases: 6. CDR3 length: 14 residues. CDR1 KGHSH and CDR2 LQKENI come from the germline V gene. The CDR3 bases are TGTGCCAGCTCACCCCGACAGGGAGTAACTGAAGCTTTCTTT. Its protein is CASSPRQGVTEAFF.